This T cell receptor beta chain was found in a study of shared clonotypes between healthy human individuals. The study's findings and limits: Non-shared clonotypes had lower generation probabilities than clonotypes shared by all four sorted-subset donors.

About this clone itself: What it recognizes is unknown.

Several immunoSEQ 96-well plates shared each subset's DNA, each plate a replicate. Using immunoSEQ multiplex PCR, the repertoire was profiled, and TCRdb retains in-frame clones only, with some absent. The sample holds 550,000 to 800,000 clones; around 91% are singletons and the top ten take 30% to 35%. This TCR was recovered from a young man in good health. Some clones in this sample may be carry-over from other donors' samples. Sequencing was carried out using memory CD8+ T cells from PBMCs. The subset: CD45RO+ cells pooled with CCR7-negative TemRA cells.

This chain's CDR3 is CASSLFRDYEQFF. In DNA form, the CDR3 reads TGTGCCAGCAGTTTATTCAGGGACTATGAGCAGTTCTTC. The genes are TRBV28 and TRBJ2-1; possible D gene TRBD2, 6 bases. The CDR3 extends over 13 amino acids. V lost 1 base and J lost 8, with 9 bases in between. From germline, CDR1 is MDHEN and CDR2 SYDVKM.